A selection of T cell receptor beta chains follows, all from one sample in a study of blood T cells in healthy people across ages. TCRdb redid the calling of the 5' RACE reads with MiXCR, one entry per CDR3 protein. The table lists about 1.6 million distinct CDR3 sequences, 30% to 40% of them singletons. The material sequenced was blood. These receptors were taken from a woman in her 30s in good health. Each CDR3 is given with its conserved first and last residue. D genes are given only for firm matches. Clone sizes are given selectively: once, few, many, or a class where the clone is expanded.

J gene,D gene,V gene,clone size,CDR3 protein,CDR3 DNA
TRBJ2-5,NA,TRBV6-1,few,CASSGGSRTQYF,TGTGCCAGCAGTGGTGGCTCCAGGACCCAGTACTTC
TRBJ2-3,TRBD2,TRBV10-3,many,CAIRTGGQLLTQYF,TGTGCCATCAGGACGGGAGGGCAACTACTTACGCAGTATTTT
TRBJ2-3,TRBD2,TRBV10-2,few,CASTPSGIEDTQYF,TGCGCCAGCACACCTAGCGGGATTGAGGATACGCAGTATTTT
TRBJ2-5,TRBD1,TRBV2,few,CASSPWTGGGETQYF,TGTGCCAGCAGTCCGTGGACAGGGGGCGGGGAGACCCAGTACTTC
TRBJ2-7,NA,TRBV11-2,few,CASSLDTAGTYEQYF,TGTGCCAGCAGCTTAGATACGGCGGGTACCTACGAGCAGTACTTC
TRBJ2-1,TRBD2,TRBV20-1,NA,CSARGGLASSSYNEQFF,TGCAGTGCTAGAGGTGGACTAGCGTCGAGCTCCTACAATGAGCAGTTCTTC
TRBJ2-5,NA,TRBV5-1,many,CASSPILGGQETQYF,TGCGCCAGCAGCCCGATTCTGGGGGGCCAAGAGACCCAGTACTTC
TRBJ2-5,NA,TRBV6-1,NA,CASSAFNQETQYF,TGTGCCAGCAGTGCATTTAACCAAGAGACCCAGTACTTC
TRBJ2-3,NA,TRBV20-1,NA,CSPSTRSYTDTQYF,TGCAGTCCCTCGACTAGGTCTTACACAGATACGCAGTATTTT
TRBJ1-5,TRBD1,TRBV6-5,NA,CASSWDSSQPQHF,TGTGCCAGCAGTTGGGACAGCAGTCAGCCCCAGCATTTT
TRBJ1-1,NA,TRBV5-1,few,CASSLQVLGATEAFF,TGCGCCAGCAGCCTACAGGTGCTCGGTGCCACTGAAGCTTTCTTT
TRBJ1-5,TRBD1,TRBV6-2/TRBV6-3,NA,CASSGDRGRGKNQPQHF,TGTGCCAGCAGTGGGGACAGGGGGCGAGGGAAGAATCAGCCCCAGCATTTT
TRBJ2-7,NA,TRBV30,NA,CAWSVGPYEQYF,TGTGCCTGGAGTGTAGGCCCCTACGAGCAGTACTTC
TRBJ2-6,NA,TRBV6-1,few,CASSKGGLVSGANVLTF,TGTGCCAGCAGTAAGGGAGGTCTGGTCTCTGGGGCCAACGTCCTGACTTTC
TRBJ2-5,TRBD2,TRBV20-1,few,CSARGLAGGQETQYF,TGCAGTGCTAGGGGACTAGCGGGGGGGCAAGAGACCCAGTACTTC
TRBJ1-1,NA,TRBV7-9,NA,CASSLVQGGNTEAFF,TGTGCCAGCAGCTTAGTACAGGGAGGAAACACTGAAGCTTTCTTT
TRBJ1-6,NA,TRBV4-1,NA,CASSQGRALSYNSPLHF,TGCGCCAGCAGCCAAGGGCGAGCTCTAAGTTATAATTCACCCCTCCACTTT
TRBJ2-7,NA,TRBV20-1,NA,CSAGAAGSRGESSYGQYF,TGCAGTGCCGGGGCGGCAGGGAGTCGGGGCGAAAGCTCCTACGGGCAGTACTTC
TRBJ2-5,NA,TRBV4-2,many,CASSGDLGGLSETQYF,TGTGCCAGCAGCGGGGATCTGGGGGGCTTATCAGAGACCCAGTACTTC
TRBJ2-7,NA,TRBV7-2,NA,CASSLKFGFAYEQYF,TGTGCCAGCAGCCTAAAGTTCGGTTTTGCCTACGAGCAGTACTTC
TRBJ2-1,TRBD2,TRBV5-1,NA,CASRLGVAGGSEQFF,TGCGCCAGCAGACTCGGAGTAGCGGGGGGTAGCGAGCAGTTCTTC
TRBJ2-1,TRBD2,TRBV6-5,NA,CASGYLPTSGRSYNEQFF,TGTGCCAGCGGTTACCTTCCGACTAGCGGGAGATCCTACAATGAGCAGTTCTTC
TRBJ2-3,TRBD1,TRBV11-2,NA,CASSLIGGTITDTQYF,TGTGCCAGCAGCTTAATAGGGGGCACCATCACAGATACGCAGTATTTT
TRBJ2-7,TRBD2,TRBV13,many,CASSTQETGLSYEQYF,TGTGCCAGCAGCACTCAAGAAACGGGACTATCCTACGAGCAGTACTTC
TRBJ2-7,NA,TRBV5-6,few,CASSLYQSEQYF,TGTGCCAGCAGCTTATATCAATCCGAGCAGTACTTC
TRBJ2-7,NA,TRBV9,few,CASSPSHYEQYF,TGTGCCAGCAGTCCAAGCCACTACGAGCAGTACTTC
TRBJ1-1,NA,TRBV30,NA,CAWSAPSVSPEAFF,TGTGCCTGGAGTGCCCCTTCGGTCTCTCCTGAAGCTTTCTTT
TRBJ2-7,NA,TRBV6-2/TRBV6-3,few,CASKSAGSYEQYF,TGTGCCAGCAAGAGTGCGGGCTCCTACGAGCAGTACTTC
TRBJ1-1,NA,TRBV15,few,CATRDGDARPNTEAFF,TGTGCCACCAGGGATGGGGATGCCAGACCTAACACTGAAGCTTTCTTT
TRBJ2-3,NA,TRBV29-1,many,CSVVEASSTDTQYF,TGCAGCGTCGTCGAGGCCTCTAGCACAGATACGCAGTATTTT
TRBJ2-1,TRBD2,TRBV20-1,few,CSARDEGGGTGGRWNEQFF,TGCAGTGCTAGAGATGAAGGCGGCGGGACGGGGGGGCGGTGGAATGAGCAGTTCTTC
TRBJ1-2,TRBD1,TRBV4-1,many,CASSQGPIGQGIYGYTF,TGCGCCAGCAGCCAAGGCCCCATCGGACAGGGAATCTATGGCTACACCTTC
TRBJ2-6,NA,TRBV5-5,NA,CANSLVGGTLSGANVRTF,TGTGCCAACAGCTTGGTTGGGGGAACCCTCTCTGGGGCCAACGTCCGGACTTTC
TRBJ1-1,NA,TRBV7-2,NA,CASSPRKGHITEAFF,TGTGCCAGCAGCCCCCGGAAAGGGCATATCACTGAAGCTTTCTTT
TRBJ1-2,NA,TRBV6-6,few,CASSYSGQRSWHGYTF,TGTGCCAGCAGTTACTCTGGACAGCGTTCGTGGCATGGCTACACCTTC
TRBJ2-3,NA,TRBV9,few,CASSVEGPDTQYF,TGTGCCAGCAGCGTAGAGGGCCCAGATACGCAGTATTTT
TRBJ2-3,TRBD2,TRBV5-1,few,CASSLVSGGATDTQYF,TGCGCCAGCAGCTTGGTTAGCGGGGGGGCTACAGATACGCAGTATTTT
TRBJ1-1,NA,TRBV7-9,NA,CASSARGGGPEAFF,TGTGCCAGCAGCGCTCGGGGTGGGGGCCCTGAAGCTTTCTTT
TRBJ2-1,NA,TRBV11-2,once,CASSFVGGPTQFEQFF,TGTGCCAGCAGCTTTGTTGGAGGGCCCACACAATTTGAGCAGTTCTTC
TRBJ1-6,NA,TRBV28,NA,CASSSLRGSPLHF,TGTGCCAGCAGTTCACTCAGAGGTTCACCCCTCCACTTT
TRBJ2-7,NA,TRBV18,many,CASSPGRVTYEQYF,TGTGCCAGCTCACCGGGCAGGGTAACCTACGAGCAGTACTTC
TRBJ2-7,NA,TRBV6-1,many,CASSEGGAYEQYF,TGTGCCAGCAGTGAGGGGGGGGCGTACGAGCAGTACTTC
TRBJ1-1,NA,TRBV12-3/TRBV12-4,few,CASSFSGGVNTEAFF,TGTGCCAGCAGTTTTTCCGGAGGGGTGAACACTGAAGCTTTCTTT
TRBJ2-1,TRBD2,TRBV5-1,once,CASSLGPTSGTYNEQFF,TGCGCCAGCAGTCTTGGTCCGACTAGCGGGACATACAATGAGCAGTTCTTC
TRBJ2-4,TRBD2,TRBV6-2/TRBV6-3,NA,CASNYGTSVALAKNIQYF,TGTGCCAGCAACTACGGGACTAGCGTGGCCCTAGCCAAAAACATTCAGTACTTC
TRBJ2-5,TRBD1,TRBV20-1,NA,CSARRTGGDQETQYF,TGCAGTGCTAGAAGGACAGGGGGAGACCAAGAGACCCAGTACTTC
TRBJ2-6,TRBD1,TRBV2,NA,CASSPRRTGSSGANVLTF,TGTGCCAGCAGCCCCCGGCGGACAGGGAGCTCTGGGGCCAACGTCCTGACTTTC
TRBJ2-5,NA,TRBV2,NA,CASSEARSGLTQYF,TGTGCCAGCAGTGAAGCGAGGTCCGGGTTGACCCAGTACTTC